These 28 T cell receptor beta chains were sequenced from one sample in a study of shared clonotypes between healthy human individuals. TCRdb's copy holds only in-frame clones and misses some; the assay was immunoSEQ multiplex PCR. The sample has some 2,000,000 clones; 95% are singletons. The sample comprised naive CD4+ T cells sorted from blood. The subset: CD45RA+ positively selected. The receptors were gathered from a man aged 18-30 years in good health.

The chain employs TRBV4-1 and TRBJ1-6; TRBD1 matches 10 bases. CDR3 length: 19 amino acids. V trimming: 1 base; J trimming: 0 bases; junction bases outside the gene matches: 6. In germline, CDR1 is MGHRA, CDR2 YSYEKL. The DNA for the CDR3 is TGCGCCAGCAGCCAAGCCGGGACAGGGGTCAGCTCCTATAATTCACCCCTCCACTTT. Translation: CASSQAGTGVSSYNSPLHF.

This chain's CDR3 is CASSHGPNTDTQYF. The DNA of the CDR3 is TGTGCCAGCTCCCATGGCCCCAACACAGATACGCAGTATTTT. The chain joins TRBV18 to TRBJ2-3, with unresolved D. The CDR3 has 14 residues. CDR1 is KGHSH and CDR2 is LQKENI in the germline V gene. V was pared by 6 bases and J by 2 bases, with 12 bases between.

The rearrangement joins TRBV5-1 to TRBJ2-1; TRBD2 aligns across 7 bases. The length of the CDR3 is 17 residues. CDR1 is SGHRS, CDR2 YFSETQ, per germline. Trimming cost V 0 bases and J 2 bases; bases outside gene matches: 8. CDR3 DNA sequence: TGCGCCAGCAGCTTGGGCCGCTGGGCGGGAGCCTACAATGAGCAGTTCTTC. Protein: CASSLGRWAGAYNEQFF.

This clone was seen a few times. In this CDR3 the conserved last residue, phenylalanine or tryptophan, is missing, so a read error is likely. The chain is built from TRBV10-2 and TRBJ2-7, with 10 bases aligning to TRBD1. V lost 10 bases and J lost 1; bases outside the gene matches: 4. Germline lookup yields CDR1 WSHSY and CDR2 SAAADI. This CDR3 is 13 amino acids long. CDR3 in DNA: TGCGCCACCCGACAGGGGGCATCCTACGAGCAGTACTCC. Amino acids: CATRQGASYEQYS.

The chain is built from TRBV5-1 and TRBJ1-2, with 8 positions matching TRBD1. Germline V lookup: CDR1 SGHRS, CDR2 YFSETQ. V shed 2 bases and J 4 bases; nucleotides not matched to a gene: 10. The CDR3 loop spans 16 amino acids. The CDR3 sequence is CASSLQDRVYPYGYTF. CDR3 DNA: TGCGCCAGCAGCTTACAGGACAGGGTGTATCCCTATGGCTACACCTTC.

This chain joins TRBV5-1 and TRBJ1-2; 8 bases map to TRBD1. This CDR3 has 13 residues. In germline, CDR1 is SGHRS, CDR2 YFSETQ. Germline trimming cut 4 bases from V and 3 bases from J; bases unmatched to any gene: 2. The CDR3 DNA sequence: TGCGCCAGCAGCGTGACAGGGGACTATGGCTACACCTTC. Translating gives CASSVTGDYGYTF. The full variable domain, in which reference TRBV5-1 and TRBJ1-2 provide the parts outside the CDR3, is KAGVTQTPRYLIKTRGQQVTLSCSPISGHRSVSWYQQTPGQGLQFLFEYFSETQRNKGNFPGRFSGRQFSNSRSEMNVSTLELGDSALYLCASSVTGDYGYTFGSGTRLTVV.

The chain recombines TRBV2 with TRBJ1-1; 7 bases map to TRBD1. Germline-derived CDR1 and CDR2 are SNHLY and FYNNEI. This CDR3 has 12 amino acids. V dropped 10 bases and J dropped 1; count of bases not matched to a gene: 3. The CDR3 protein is CATRQGNTEAFF. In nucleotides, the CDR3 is TGTGCCACCAGACAGGGGAACACTGAAGCTTTCTTT.

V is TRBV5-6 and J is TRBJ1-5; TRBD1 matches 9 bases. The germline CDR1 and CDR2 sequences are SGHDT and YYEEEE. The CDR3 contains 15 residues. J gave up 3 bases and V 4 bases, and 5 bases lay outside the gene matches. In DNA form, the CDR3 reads TGTGCCAGCAGCCTATGGGACAGGGACAATCAGCCCCAGCATTTT. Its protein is CASSLWDRDNQPQHF.

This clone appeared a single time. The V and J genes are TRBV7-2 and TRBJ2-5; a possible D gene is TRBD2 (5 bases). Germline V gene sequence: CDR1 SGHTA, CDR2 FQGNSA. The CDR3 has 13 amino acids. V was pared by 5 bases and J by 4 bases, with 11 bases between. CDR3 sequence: CASSTERRETQYF. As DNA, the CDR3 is TGTGCCAGCAGCACGGAGCGGAGAGAGACCCAGTACTTC.

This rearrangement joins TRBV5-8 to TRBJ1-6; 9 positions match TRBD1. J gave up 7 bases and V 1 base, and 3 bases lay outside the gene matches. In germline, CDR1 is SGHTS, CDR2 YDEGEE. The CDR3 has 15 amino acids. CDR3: CASSLMDRGNSPLHF. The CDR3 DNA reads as TGTGCCAGCAGCTTGATGGACAGGGGAAATTCACCCCTCCACTTT.

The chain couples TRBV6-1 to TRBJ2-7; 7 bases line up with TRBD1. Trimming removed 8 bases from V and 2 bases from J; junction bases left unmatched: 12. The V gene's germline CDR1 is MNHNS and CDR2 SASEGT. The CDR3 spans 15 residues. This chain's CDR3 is CASSVGTDIPYEQYF. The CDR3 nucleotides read TGTGCCAGCTCCGTTGGGACAGACATACCCTACGAGCAGTACTTC.

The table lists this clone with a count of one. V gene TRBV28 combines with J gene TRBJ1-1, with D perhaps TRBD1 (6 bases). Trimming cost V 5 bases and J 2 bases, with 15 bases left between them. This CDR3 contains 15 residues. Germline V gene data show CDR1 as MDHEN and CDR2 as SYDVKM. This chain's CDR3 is CASSPPTGVNTEAFF. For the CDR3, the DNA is TGTGCCAGCAGTCCCCCGACAGGCGTTAACACTGAAGCTTTCTTT.

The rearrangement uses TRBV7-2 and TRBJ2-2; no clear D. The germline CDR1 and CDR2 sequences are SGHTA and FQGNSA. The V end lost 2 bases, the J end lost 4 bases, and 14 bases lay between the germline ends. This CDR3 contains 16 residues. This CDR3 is CASSLRLIDFTGELFF. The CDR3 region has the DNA TGTGCCAGCAGCTTACGTCTGATAGACTTCACCGGGGAGCTGTTTTTT.

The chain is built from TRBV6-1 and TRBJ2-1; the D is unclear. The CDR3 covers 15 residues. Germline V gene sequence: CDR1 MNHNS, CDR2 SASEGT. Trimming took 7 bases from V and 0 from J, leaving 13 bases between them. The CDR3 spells CASTFDRSSYNEQFF. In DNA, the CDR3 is TGTGCCAGCACCTTTGACCGGAGCTCCTACAATGAGCAGTTCTTC.

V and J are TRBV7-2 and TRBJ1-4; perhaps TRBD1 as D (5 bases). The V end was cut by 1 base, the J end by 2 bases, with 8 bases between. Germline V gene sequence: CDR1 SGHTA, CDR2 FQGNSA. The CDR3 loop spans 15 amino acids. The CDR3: CASSLDPGTNEKLFF. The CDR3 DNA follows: TGTGCCAGCAGCTTAGACCCAGGGACTAATGAAAAACTGTTTTTT.

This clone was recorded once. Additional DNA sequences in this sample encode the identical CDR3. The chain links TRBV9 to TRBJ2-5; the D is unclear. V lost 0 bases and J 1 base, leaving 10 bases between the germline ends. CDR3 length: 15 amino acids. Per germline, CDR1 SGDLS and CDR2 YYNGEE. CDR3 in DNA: TGTGCCAGCAGCGTAGAAGGCAGGATCCAAGAGACCCAGTACTTC. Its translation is CASSVEGRIQETQYF.

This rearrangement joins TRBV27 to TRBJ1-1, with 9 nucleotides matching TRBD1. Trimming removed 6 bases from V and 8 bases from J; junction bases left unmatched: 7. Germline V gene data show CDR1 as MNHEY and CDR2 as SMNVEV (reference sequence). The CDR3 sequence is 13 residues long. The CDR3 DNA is TGTGCCAGCAGACTTGGACAGGGGCGAGAAGCTTTCTTT. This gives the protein CASRLGQGREAFF.

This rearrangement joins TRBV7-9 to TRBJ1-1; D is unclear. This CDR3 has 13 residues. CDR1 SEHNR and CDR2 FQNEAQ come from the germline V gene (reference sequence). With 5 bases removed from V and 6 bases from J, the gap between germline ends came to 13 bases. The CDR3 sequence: CASSMSLGAEAFF. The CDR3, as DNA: TGTGCCAGCAGCATGTCGCTGGGCGCTGAAGCTTTCTTT.

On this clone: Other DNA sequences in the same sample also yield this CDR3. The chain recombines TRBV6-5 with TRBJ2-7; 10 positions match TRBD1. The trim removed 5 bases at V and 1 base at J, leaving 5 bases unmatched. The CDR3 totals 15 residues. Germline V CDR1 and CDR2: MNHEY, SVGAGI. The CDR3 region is CASSLRDRGSYEQYF. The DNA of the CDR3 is TGTGCCAGCAGTCTCCGGGACAGGGGATCCTACGAGCAGTACTTC.

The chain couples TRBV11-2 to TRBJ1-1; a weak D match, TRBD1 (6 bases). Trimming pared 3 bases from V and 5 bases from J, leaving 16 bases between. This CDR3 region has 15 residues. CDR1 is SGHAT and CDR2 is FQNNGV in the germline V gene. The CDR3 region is CASSFAGGRRTEAFF. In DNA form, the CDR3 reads TGTGCCAGCAGCTTCGCCGGGGGCCGGAGGACTGAAGCTTTCTTT.

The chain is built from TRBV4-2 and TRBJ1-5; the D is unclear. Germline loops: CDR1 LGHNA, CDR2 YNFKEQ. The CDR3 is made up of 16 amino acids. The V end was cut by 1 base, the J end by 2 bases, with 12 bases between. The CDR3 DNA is TGTGCCAGCAGCCAAGCGGGAGTTTTAGGCAATCAGCCCCAGCATTTT. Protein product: CASSQAGVLGNQPQHF.

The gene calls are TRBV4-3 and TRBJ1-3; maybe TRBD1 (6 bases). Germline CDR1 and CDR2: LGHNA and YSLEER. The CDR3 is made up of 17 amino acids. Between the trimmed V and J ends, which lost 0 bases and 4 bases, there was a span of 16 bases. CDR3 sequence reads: CASSQETPGASGNTIYF. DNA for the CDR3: TGCGCCAGCAGCCAAGAAACCCCAGGGGCTAGCGGAAACACCATATATTTT.

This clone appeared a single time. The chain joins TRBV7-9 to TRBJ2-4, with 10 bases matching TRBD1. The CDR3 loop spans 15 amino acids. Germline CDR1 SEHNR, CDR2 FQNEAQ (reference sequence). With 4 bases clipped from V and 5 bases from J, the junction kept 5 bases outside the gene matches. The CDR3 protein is CASSSPDRGENIQYF. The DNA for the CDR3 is TGTGCCAGCAGCTCCCCGGACAGGGGGGAAAACATTCAGTACTTC.

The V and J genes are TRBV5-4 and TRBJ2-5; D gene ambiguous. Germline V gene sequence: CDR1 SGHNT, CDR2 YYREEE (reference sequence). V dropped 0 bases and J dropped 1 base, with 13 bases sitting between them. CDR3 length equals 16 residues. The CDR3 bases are TGTGCCAGCAGCTTGGACGGGTGGGGTAGCCAAGAGACCCAGTACTTC. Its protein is CASSLDGWGSQETQYF.

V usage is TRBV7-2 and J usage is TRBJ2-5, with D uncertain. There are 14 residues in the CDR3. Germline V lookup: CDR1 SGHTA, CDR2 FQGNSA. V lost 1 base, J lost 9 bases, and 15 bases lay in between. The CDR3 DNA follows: TGTGCCAGCAGCTTAGAGTTAGACCTCCGAGCCCAGTACTTC. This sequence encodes CASSLELDLRAQYF.

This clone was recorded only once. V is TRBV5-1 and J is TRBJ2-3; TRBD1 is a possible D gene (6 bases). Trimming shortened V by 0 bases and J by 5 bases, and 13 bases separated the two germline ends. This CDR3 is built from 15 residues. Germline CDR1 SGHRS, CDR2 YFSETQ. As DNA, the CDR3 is TGCGCCAGCAGCTTGGTTGGTGGGGGCGTAGATACGCAGTATTTT. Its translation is CASSLVGGGVDTQYF.

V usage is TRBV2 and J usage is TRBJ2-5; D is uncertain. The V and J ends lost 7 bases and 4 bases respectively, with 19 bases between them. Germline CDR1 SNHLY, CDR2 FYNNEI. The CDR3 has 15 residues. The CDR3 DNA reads TGTGCCAGCACTTCCGGGTCCCTGAAAGGAGAGACCCAGTACTTC. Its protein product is CASTSGSLKGETQYF. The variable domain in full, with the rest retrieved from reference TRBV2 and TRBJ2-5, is EPEVTQTPSHQVTQMGQEVILRCVPISNHLYFYWYRQILGQKVEFLVSFYNNEISEKSEIFDDQFSVERPDGSNFTLKIRSTKLEDSAMYFCASTSGSLKGETQYFGPGTRLLVL.

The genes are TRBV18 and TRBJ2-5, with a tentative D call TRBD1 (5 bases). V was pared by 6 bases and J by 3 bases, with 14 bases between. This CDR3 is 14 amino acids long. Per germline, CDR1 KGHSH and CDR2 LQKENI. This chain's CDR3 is CASSPVVTEETQYF. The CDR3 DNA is TGTGCCAGCTCCCCCGTTGTGACAGAAGAGACCCAGTACTTC.